Below, one T cell receptor (beta chain) is given with its context. Its antigen is not identified. This CDR3 region has 13 residues. The V end was cut by 0 bases, the J end by 9 bases, with 10 bases between. Per the germline V gene, CDR1 is SGHRS and CDR2 is YFSETQ. Data came from immunoSEQ multiplex PCR; TCRdb stores just in-frame clones and leaves some out. The repertoire holds hundreds of thousands of clones, with less than 85% as singletons. The sample belongs to a study of shared clonotypes between healthy human individuals. Study outcomes and limitations: The genetic and exposure-history diversity represented was limited by few donors. It was observed that about 5% of naive CD4 clonotypes were shared across a handful of donors.

Material for sequencing was memory CD4+ T cells sorted from blood. As for subset: CD45RA-negative fraction. The origin of this receptor is a woman aged 30 to 39 in good health. This chain uses TRBV5-1 with TRBJ2-1; D may be TRBD2 (6 bases). In DNA, the CDR3 is TGCGCCAGCAGCTTGGGAGGGGAGGCTGAGCAGTTCTTC. It codes for CASSLGGEAEQFF.